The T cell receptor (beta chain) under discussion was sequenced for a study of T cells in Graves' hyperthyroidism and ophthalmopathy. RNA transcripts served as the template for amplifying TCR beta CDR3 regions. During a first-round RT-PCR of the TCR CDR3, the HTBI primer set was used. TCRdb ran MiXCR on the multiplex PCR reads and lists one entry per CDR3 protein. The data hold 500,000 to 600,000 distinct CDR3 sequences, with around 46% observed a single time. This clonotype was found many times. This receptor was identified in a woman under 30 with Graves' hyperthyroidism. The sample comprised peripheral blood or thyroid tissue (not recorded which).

The CDR3 DNA follows: TGTGCCAGCAGTAGTAGGGACAGGGATGGCTACACCTTC. It translates to CASSSRDRDGYTF. This rearrangement joins TRBV6-5 to TRBJ1-2; 9 nucleotides match TRBD1. There are 13 residues in the CDR3. The J segment lost 6 bases and the V segment lost 5 bases, leaving 4 bases of the junction unmatched. The V gene's germline CDR1 is MNHEY and CDR2 SVGAGI.